Many counts were recorded for the clone carrying this T cell receptor beta chain. Its antigen is not identified. This sample stems from a study of shared clonotypes between healthy human individuals. Background on the study: Three plates were used per donor for CD4 naive, three for CD4 memory, two for CD8 naive and one for CD8 memory.

Regarding the study as a whole: The study found lower generation probabilities in non-shared clonotypes than in those shared by all four donors.

CDR1 and CDR2 (germline): LNHDA, SQIVND (reference sequence). Losses at the gene ends were 5 bases for V and 6 bases for J; bases not matched to a gene: 6. The CDR3 is 15 residues long. Produced via immunoSEQ multiplex PCR; TCRdb's table is partial and in-frame only. The sample shows more than 550,000 clones, about 92% of them seen only once. Among the donors, all were Caucasian adults who lived in Nashville, Tennessee. The origin of this receptor is a man younger than 35 in good health. Some clones in this sample may be carry-over from other donors' samples. The material sequenced was memory CD8+ T cells from PBMCs. Described subset: CD45RO+ cells pooled with CCR7-negative TemRA cells. The chain carries TRBV19 and TRBJ2-7; 14 bases agree with TRBD2. The CDR3, as DNA: TGTGCCAGTAGTCCTCGGACTAGCGGGAGGTTCGAGCAGTACTTC. Protein product: CASSPRTSGRFEQYF.